The following is a T cell receptor beta chain sequence with its context. There is no known antigen for this receptor. No base quality information exists; no much larger clone differs at one position. This entry is derived from a study of cytomegalovirus exposure and HLA in healthy donors (TCRdb year 2017). About the study as a whole: An earlier analysis of 587 of the donors reported 250 to 350 Gb of sequence data and 117 million unique TCR beta sequences obtained from roughly 180 million T cells. About 300 gigabases of sequencing data and 70 million to 85 million unique TCR sequences were included in an early release covering about 600 HLA-typed donors. The genetic ancestry cluster associated with self-reported Caucasian donors included 81% of the approximately 400 genotyped donors. The study aimed to test whether cataloging public T cell receptors could reveal signatures of past pathogen exposure. The study used immunosequencing to profile the T cell repertoires of several hundred subjects and linked those repertoires to cytomegalovirus serostatus. In addition to the first cohort of around 670 subjects, a separate validation cohort of about 120 different subjects was used. High-throughput TCR immunosequencing, statistical association of individual TCRs with disease status, and machine learning were combined to predict cytomegalovirus infection status. To study patterns of TCR occurrence, a later analysis re-analyzed previously published TCR beta repertoires from 500 to 850 donors and added high-resolution HLA genotyping. Rather than drawing on any new phenotypic data, the later analysis identified candidate immune exposures from TCR beta sequences and the way those sequences occurred across donors. An earlier analysis of some 600 of the donors applied high-throughput TCR beta sequencing to assess whether each TCR beta V gene segment acted as functional or pseudogenic. Alongside the repertoire data, information on donor age, sex, ethnicity and CMV serostatus was compiled. Genome-wide SNP genotypes for about 55% of the roughly 670 donors were used in a later genetic analysis, which treated that subset as a discovery cohort. Every discovery cohort repertoire had been produced on one sequencing platform. Both class I and class II loci were covered by HLA typing, at four-digit resolution. Typing coverage differed by locus: A, B, C, DRB1 and DQB1 were typed in roughly 629-630 donors, DQA1 in about 500, DPA1 in 606, and DPB1 in approximately 450. Five DR-DQ haplotypes were treated as single units for association and clustering because of strong linkage in the cohort. On average, roughly 200,000 unique TCR beta nucleotide sequences were sequenced per donor among 398 genotyped donors of the cohort, with 15% to 20% of those sequences being non-productive. Beyond this particular receptor, the publication reports: A later genetic analysis reported fewer N-insertions in productive TCRs among donors in an Asian-associated ancestry cluster than the roughly 640-donor mean. Because counts were too low, more than 15 rarely observed V segments, including chromosome 9 orphons, were left out of the earlier analysis of about 500 of the donors. The study gave a list of about 170 TCR beta chains associated with cytomegalovirus. Some IMGT-functional V segments, including TRBV6-2 and TRBV6-3, could not be told apart with the 87-base-pair reads, so those segments were excluded. Linkage disequilibrium might explain the correlated functional status among segregating V segments, but an unknown experimental factor could not be excluded. Compared with equally common non-associated chains, HLA-associated TCR beta chains in a later analysis were more clonally expanded and had lower generation probabilities. The cohort was sequenced for TCR beta chains only, and without alpha or paired-chain data the features that could be detected were limited. A later analysis found that most CMV-associated TCR beta chains appeared HLA-restricted, with HLA associations seemingly driven largely by CMV exposure. Because HLA typing was unavailable for some donors at each locus, only the typed subset was used in association tests. In vitro tests confirmed that a few of the cytomegalovirus-associated TCR beta chains recognize cytomegalovirus antigens. Sequencing depth was assumed to be roughly uniform across donors in the presence/absence analyses, though that assumption may not hold. Across donors, most TCR sequences were observed very rarely, whereas some public TCRs were present in many individuals. In a later analysis, TCR association rates were found to vary across HLA loci, with the most associated TCRs seen for DRB1 alleles and the fewest for HLA-C alleles. Broadly in line with IMGT annotations, most TCR beta V segments showed up in productive rearrangements about 87% or about 30% of the time in an earlier analysis of approximately 640 of the donors. A cluster of highly shared sequence variants was judged likely to be a technical artifact of the sequencing pipeline. Assigning TCR associations to individual alleles was difficult when HLA alleles, especially DR and DQ, strongly co-occurred. The authors suggested that the approach could potentially be extended to other disease states and immunological phenotypes. In a later genetic analysis, a missense DCLRE1C variant was associated with V-gene and J-gene trimming of TCR beta chains, and the association was replicated in an independent cohort. A later analysis reported that several top co-occurrence clusters appeared linked to parvovirus B19, influenza, CMV and Epstein-Barr virus. The only immune exposure information available for the cohort was CMV serostatus. Cytomegalovirus status was reported to be diagnosed by the classifier with high specificity and sensitivity in both the original and validation cohorts. At a false discovery rate of 0.05, a later analysis linked 16,000 or so TCR beta sequences to specific HLA alleles. A further reported finding was that TCR beta sequences accurately predicted the HLA-A and HLA-B alleles for most subjects in the first cohort.

The cohort was made up of 500 to 850 healthy bone marrow donors. At the time of sampling, every cohort member was nominally healthy, though immune exposures that went unrecorded were likely present. The donor tested CMV seropositive, placing the donor among the 250 to 350 seropositive members of the cohort. A peripheral blood sample was collected from each donor, and TCR beta sequencing was performed on peripheral blood mononuclear cells. Genomic DNA was extracted from the blood cell samples with the Qiagen DNeasy Blood Extraction Kit. There are 13 amino acids in the CDR3, from cysteine to phenylalanine inclusive. Of all the DNA, just the CDR3 is kept, 39 bases in frame from base 1. Via the germline V gene, CDR1 is MNHNS and CDR2 SASEGT. Trimming removed 7 bases from V and 4 bases from J, leaving 11 bases between the germline ends. Library preparation was by the immunoSEQ multiplex PCR assay. For the multiplex PCR, a mixture combining 60 forward primers for TCR Vbeta segments and 13 reverse primers for TCR Jbeta segments was used. The CDR3 region of rearranged TCR beta genes was amplified from genomic DNA with a multiplex PCR assay. On the Illumina HiSeq System, the amplified TCR beta libraries were sequenced as 87-base-pair reads. The authors processed their data as follows. A later analysis tallied about 77 million unique TCR beta chains across the 666 repertoires, and roughly 11 million of those chains were shared by two or more donors. Raw reads were error-corrected and collapsed into unique sequences by a nearest-neighbor algorithm in which closely related sequences were merged to remove PCR and sequencing errors. CDR3 sequences were aligned to IMGT reference sequences to assign V, D and J gene segments. For a sequence to be retained, a match of at least six nucleotides to both a V gene segment and a J gene segment was required. A rearrangement counted as productive if the CDR3 had no stop codons and remained in frame with V and J, and every other rearrangement counted as non-productive. CDR3 was defined by IMGT convention, running from the second conserved V-encoded cysteine to the conserved J-encoded phenylalanine. The earlier analysis of some 600 of the donors excluded sequences that lacked an unambiguous match to a single V gene segment. An earlier analysis of under 750 of the donors called V segments functional above 56.7% productive rearrangements and segregating when the between-donor standard deviation exceeded 5%. To diagnose cytomegalovirus status from the catalog of TCR beta chain sequences, a statistical classification framework was built. In a later analysis, TCR nucleotide sequences were compared against IMGT/GENE-DB human TR gene sequences so that V and J genes could be assigned. Using the TCRdist pipeline, a later analysis assigned CDR3 sequences along with most-parsimonious VDJ recombination scenarios. In a later analysis, each TCR beta chain was defined by its CDR3 amino acid sequence together with its V-gene family, and reads without a unique V-gene family were excluded. A later analysis removed several hundred highly shared, low-generation-probability nucleotide sequences to deal with suspected cross-contamination and a sequencing artifact. For each public chain, a later analysis derived a clonal expansion index from normalized ranks of inferred template counts within each repertoire. Generation probabilities in a later analysis came from a VDJ recombination model fitted to out-of-frame rearrangements, and those results were checked against IGoR. In a later analysis, hypergeometric tests were used to score TCR-TCR, TCR-HLA and TCR-CMV co-occurrence, with a repertoire-size bias correction applied to TCR pairs. A later analysis estimated false discovery rates by permuting HLA or CMV assignments 20 times. A later analysis grouped co-occurring TCRs with DBSCAN, adding TCRdist sequence similarity when clustering within HLA-allele-positive subsets. Repertoires with fewer than 30,000 or more than 120,000 public chains, plus five repertoires with anomalous nucleotide sharing, were excluded from co-occurrence clustering. As stored in TCRdb, this immuneACCESS dataset retains in-frame rearrangements with V and J assigned. A fraction of the clones does not appear; measured against another copy, unresolved V genes explain less than half of the discrepancy, and the remainder lacks a known reason. The D gene and trimming were derived from the DNA, and the V and J assignments and clone size from that table. Present in this sample are about 120,000 clones, approximately 76% of which were seen just once. Jointly, the top ten make up around 28% of the sample.

The chain is assembled from TRBV6-1 and TRBJ2-4; TRBD2 is possibly the D segment (6 matching bases). This clonotype originated in a man between 60 and 70 years old in good health and CMV-seropositive. Sequenced input: PBMCs. CDR3 reads: CASNSGPKNIQYF. The base sequence is TGTGCCAGCAATAGCGGCCCGAAAAACATTCAGTACTTC.